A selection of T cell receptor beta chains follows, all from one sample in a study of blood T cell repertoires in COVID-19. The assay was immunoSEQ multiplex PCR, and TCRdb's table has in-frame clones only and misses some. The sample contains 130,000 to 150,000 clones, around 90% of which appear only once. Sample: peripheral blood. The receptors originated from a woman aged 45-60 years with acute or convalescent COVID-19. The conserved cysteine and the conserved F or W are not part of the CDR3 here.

CDR3aa: ASMGLAGHTDTQY
j_gene: TRBJ2-3
v_gene: TRBV6-5

CDR3aa: ASSNPGTSGRKY
j_gene: TRBJ2-3
v_gene: TRBV21-1

CDR3aa: ASSVAGDYEQF
j_gene: TRBJ2-1
v_gene: TRBV9

CDR3aa: ASSPSWTGQQPQH
j_gene: TRBJ1-5
v_gene: TRBV9

CDR3aa: ASSGLRDRGVGYGYT
j_gene: TRBJ1-2
v_gene: TRBV10-1

CDR3aa: ATSDLGRGGTDTQY
j_gene: TRBJ2-3
v_gene: TRBV24-1

CDR3aa: ASSRTGTSGNTIY
j_gene: TRBJ1-3
v_gene: TRBV7-9

CDR3aa: AAQGRGEAF
j_gene: TRBJ1-1
v_gene: TRBV24-1

CDR3aa: ASGILGTVSYEQY
j_gene: TRBJ2-7
v_gene: TRBV27

CDR3aa: ASSIEAGGSYEQY
j_gene: TRBJ2-7
v_gene: TRBV19

CDR3aa: ASISTSGYNEQF
j_gene: TRBJ2-1
v_gene: TRBV27

CDR3aa: ASMWGGNTEAF
j_gene: TRBJ1-1
v_gene: TRBV6-5

CDR3aa: ASSLGLAGERETQY
j_gene: TRBJ2-5
v_gene: TRBV5-1

CDR3aa: ASSEWRDSYNEQF
j_gene: TRBJ2-1
v_gene: TRBV6-1

CDR3aa: ASSQRGFTDTQY
j_gene: TRBJ2-3
v_gene: TRBV7-9

CDR3aa: ASSKRTGKETQY
j_gene: TRBJ2-5
v_gene: TRBV7-9

CDR3aa: AWSTGTGNEKLF
j_gene: TRBJ1-4
v_gene: TRBV30

CDR3aa: ATSDRIAGVDEQY
j_gene: TRBJ2-7
v_gene: TRBV24-1

CDR3aa: ASSLTGGDEQY
j_gene: TRBJ2-7
v_gene: TRBV5-1

CDR3aa: ATSSETGGADTQY
j_gene: TRBJ2-3
v_gene: TRBV15

CDR3aa: ASGTQGYGYT
j_gene: TRBJ1-2
v_gene: TRBV6-5

CDR3aa: ASSSDTPSYNEQF
j_gene: TRBJ2-1
v_gene: TRBV9

CDR3aa: ASSPGTGKSPLH
j_gene: TRBJ1-6
v_gene: TRBV6-5

CDR3aa: AWSVRDRGNSPLH
j_gene: TRBJ1-6
v_gene: TRBV30

CDR3aa: ASSQDPGGDGYT
j_gene: TRBJ1-2
v_gene: TRBV4-1

CDR3aa: ASSHLQGYEQY
j_gene: TRBJ2-7
v_gene: TRBV5-5

CDR3aa: ASQTGGYGYT
j_gene: TRBJ1-2
v_gene: TRBV6-5

CDR3aa: ASSPYRGGTEAF
j_gene: TRBJ1-1
v_gene: TRBV19

CDR3aa: ASSQQPPQGALDGYT
j_gene: TRBJ1-2
v_gene: TRBV4-1

CDR3aa: ASSAGGSTSTDTQY
j_gene: TRBJ2-3
v_gene: TRBV11-3

CDR3aa: ASSPPGSYNEQF
j_gene: TRBJ2-1
v_gene: TRBV18

CDR3aa: ASSFLVGAQY
j_gene: TRBJ2-7
v_gene: TRBV5-4

CDR3aa: ASSLEGAVRTEAF
j_gene: TRBJ1-1
v_gene: TRBV5-4

CDR3aa: ASSPRGTSGNTIY
j_gene: TRBJ1-3
v_gene: TRBV19

CDR3aa: ASSVRGRETQY
j_gene: TRBJ2-5
v_gene: TRBV9

CDR3aa: ASTPPPGTHPNLGYGYT
j_gene: TRBJ1-2
v_gene: TRBV28

CDR3aa: ASSSLAGSTDTQY
j_gene: TRBJ2-3
v_gene: TRBV7-6

CDR3aa: ASSAASGTDTQY
j_gene: TRBJ2-3
v_gene: TRBV6-4

CDR3aa: ASSLDSNNEQF
j_gene: TRBJ2-1
v_gene: TRBV5-1

CDR3aa: ATSRDWGTGNTEAF
j_gene: TRBJ1-1
v_gene: TRBV15

CDR3aa: ASSVDRDTEAF
j_gene: TRBJ1-1
v_gene: TRBV10-2

CDR3aa: ATSDQDRFQETQY
j_gene: TRBJ2-5
v_gene: TRBV24-1

CDR3aa: ASNQATAQTGAF
j_gene: TRBJ1-1
v_gene: TRBV6-5

CDR3aa: ASSGQLNTEAF
j_gene: TRBJ1-1
v_gene: TRBV18

CDR3aa: ASSDTSGTNEQF
j_gene: TRBJ2-1
v_gene: TRBV2

CDR3aa: SVAWTGGSEAF
j_gene: TRBJ1-1
v_gene: TRBV29-1

CDR3aa: ASSLFGTPGEGYT
j_gene: TRBJ1-2
v_gene: TRBV5-6

CDR3aa: ASSFRGSHAEQY
j_gene: TRBJ2-7
v_gene: TRBV18

CDR3aa: AWIAGSSYEQY
j_gene: TRBJ2-7
v_gene: TRBV30